The text below deals with one T cell receptor (beta chain). Its matching antigen is unknown. Noted time point: cycle 4 day 1 (C4D1), after 6 weeks of nivolumab. Every patient had relapsed following autologous stem cell transplantation, and cohorts differed in brentuximab vedotin exposure. The protocol was immunoSEQ multiplex PCR, while the TCRdb copy is restricted to in-frame clones and leaves out a portion. The profile covers approximately 93,000 clones, with about 77% appearing a single time and about 9% taken by the ten largest. The data were obtained in a study of PD-1 blockade in classical Hodgkin lymphoma. Study results and limitations: Complete responders showed a baseline diversity that resembled the diversity of newly diagnosed patients.

The source is a human donor with classical Hodgkin lymphoma. The sample in question was peripheral blood mononuclear cells (PBMCs), obtained before the fourth cycle of nivolumab.

CDR3 in DNA: TGTGCCAGCAGTTACTCAAAAGAGAATGAAGCTTTCTTT. This codes for CASSYSKENEAFF. The V and J genes are TRBV6-6 and TRBJ1-1; D unclear. V was clipped by 0 bases and J by 7 bases, with 9 bases between them. Germline CDR1 and CDR2: MNHNY and SVGAGI (reference sequence). The CDR3 has 13 residues.